Each of the 11 T cell receptor beta chains below was sequenced from the same sample in a study of siplizumab effects on memory and regulatory T cells. Libraries were prepared by immunoSEQ multiplex PCR; TCRdb keeps only in-frame clonotypes and omits some of them. The sample records about 110,000 clones, 80% to 95% being singletons. The sequenced sample was CD4+ T cells sorted from blood. These TCRs come from a human donor in good health.

V gene TRBV7-9 combines with J gene TRBJ2-5, with 8 positions matching TRBD2. CDR1 is SEHNR and CDR2 is FQNEAQ in the germline V gene (reference sequence). V trimming: 3 bases; J trimming: 4 bases; junction bases outside the gene matches: 1. The CDR3 contains 13 residues. The CDR3 DNA follows: TGTGCCAGCAGCTTCCGGGAGGGAGAGACCCAGTACTTC. The encoded protein is CASSFREGETQYF.

V and J are TRBV29-1 and TRBJ2-3; 10 bases map to TRBD1. With V trimmed by 4 bases and J by 11 bases, 6 bases remained unmatched. Germline CDR1 SQVTM, CDR2 ANQGSEA. The CDR3 length is 12 residues. The CDR3 bases are TGCAGCGTTGGACAGGGGGCCGGAGAGCAGTATTTT. Its translation: CSVGQGAGEQYF.

V and J are TRBV6-6 and TRBJ1-4; D call uncertain. Trimming left V 2 bases short and J 0 bases short, with 7 bases between. Germline CDR1 MNHNY, CDR2 SVGAGI (reference sequence). The CDR3 is 15 residues long. The CDR3 spells CASSYGGTTNEKLFF. CDR3 DNA sequence: TGTGCCAGCAGTTACGGAGGGACAACTAATGAAAAACTGTTTTTT.

The V gene is TRBV7-9, the J gene TRBJ2-5; a possible D gene is TRBD1 (6 bases). Gene TRBJ2-7 matches the end of the DNA better, so the J call may be wrong. The germline V gene has CDR1 SEHNR and CDR2 FQNEAQ (reference sequence). The CDR3 runs to 16 residues. The CDR3 loop reads CASSLSPSSDSYEQYF. In DNA, the CDR3 is TGTGCCAGCAGCTTATCGCCGTCTTCGGACAGCTACGAGCAGTACTTC.

The chain combines TRBV5-5 with TRBJ1-4; D call uncertain. The CDR3 is made up of 15 amino acids. CDR1 SGHKS and CDR2 YYEKEE come from the germline V gene (reference sequence). V lost 0 bases and J lost 6, with 12 bases in between. CDR3 region: CASSLAIENHEKLFF. CDR3 DNA sequence: TGTGCCAGCAGCTTGGCGATAGAGAACCATGAAAAACTGTTTTTT.

The rearrangement joins TRBV29-1 to TRBJ1-3; D gene unclear. The CDR3 consists of 12 residues. The germline CDR1 and CDR2 sequences are SQVTM and ANQGSEA. The V gene lost 7 bases and the J gene lost 4 bases, with 11 bases spanning the gap. The CDR3 bases are TGCAGCGCAGACTCCGGCGGAAACACCATATATTTT. Its protein is CSADSGGNTIYF.

The rearrangement joins TRBV6-5 to TRBJ1-1, with a possible D match to TRBD1 (5 bases). V gave up 2 bases and J gave up 6 bases, with 16 bases separating them. The length of the CDR3 is 15 residues. The V gene's germline CDR1 is MNHEY and CDR2 SVGAGI. The CDR3: CASSYGGRESAEAFF. The CDR3 region has the DNA TGTGCCAGCAGTTACGGCGGCAGGGAATCTGCTGAAGCTTTCTTT.

The count of this clone is one. The J gene is TRBJ2-3, the V gene TRBV11-2; D is uncertain. Germline CDR1 and CDR2: SGHAT and FQNNGV. The CDR3 covers 14 residues. V was cut by 0 bases and J by 0 bases, with 4 bases left in between. The CDR3 bases are TGTGCCAGCAGCTTAGACCCAAGCACAGATACGCAGTATTTT. This gives the protein CASSLDPSTDTQYF.

V and J are TRBV5-6 and TRBJ2-3; unclear D gene. This CDR3 is 15 amino acids long. Per germline, CDR1 SGHDT and CDR2 YYEEEE. Trimming removed 0 bases from V and 2 bases from J, with 10 bases in between. The CDR3 coding sequence is TGTGCCAGCAGCTTGGACATCCACCCCACAGATACGCAGTATTTT. It yields the protein CASSLDIHPTDTQYF.

The chain links TRBV29-1 to TRBJ1-3; D possibly corresponds to TRBD1 (5 bases). Trimming took 7 bases from V and 4 from J, leaving 20 bases between them. Germline values: CDR1 SQVTM, CDR2 ANQGSEA. The CDR3 totals 15 residues. The CDR3 loop is CSASRSDRQGNTIYF. Here the CDR3 DNA reads TGCAGCGCAAGCCGATCTGACAGACAAGGAAACACCATATATTTT. The full variable domain, with the rest looked up from reference TRBV29-1 and TRBJ1-3, is SAVISQKPSRDICQRGTSLTIQCQVDSQVTMMFWYRQQPGQSLTLIATANQGSEATYESGFVIDKFPISRPNLTFSTLTVSNMSPEDSSIYLCSASRSDRQGNTIYFGEGSWLTVV.

V is TRBV10-3 and J is TRBJ1-4; 10 bases fit TRBD1. The V and J ends lost 6 bases and 8 bases, in that order; junction bases with no gene match: 3. This CDR3 is 13 amino acids long. The V gene's germline CDR1 is ENHRY and CDR2 SYGVKD. The CDR3 sequence: CAIRQGQGEKLFF. The CDR3 DNA sequence: TGTGCCATCAGGCAGGGACAGGGGGAAAAACTGTTTTTT.